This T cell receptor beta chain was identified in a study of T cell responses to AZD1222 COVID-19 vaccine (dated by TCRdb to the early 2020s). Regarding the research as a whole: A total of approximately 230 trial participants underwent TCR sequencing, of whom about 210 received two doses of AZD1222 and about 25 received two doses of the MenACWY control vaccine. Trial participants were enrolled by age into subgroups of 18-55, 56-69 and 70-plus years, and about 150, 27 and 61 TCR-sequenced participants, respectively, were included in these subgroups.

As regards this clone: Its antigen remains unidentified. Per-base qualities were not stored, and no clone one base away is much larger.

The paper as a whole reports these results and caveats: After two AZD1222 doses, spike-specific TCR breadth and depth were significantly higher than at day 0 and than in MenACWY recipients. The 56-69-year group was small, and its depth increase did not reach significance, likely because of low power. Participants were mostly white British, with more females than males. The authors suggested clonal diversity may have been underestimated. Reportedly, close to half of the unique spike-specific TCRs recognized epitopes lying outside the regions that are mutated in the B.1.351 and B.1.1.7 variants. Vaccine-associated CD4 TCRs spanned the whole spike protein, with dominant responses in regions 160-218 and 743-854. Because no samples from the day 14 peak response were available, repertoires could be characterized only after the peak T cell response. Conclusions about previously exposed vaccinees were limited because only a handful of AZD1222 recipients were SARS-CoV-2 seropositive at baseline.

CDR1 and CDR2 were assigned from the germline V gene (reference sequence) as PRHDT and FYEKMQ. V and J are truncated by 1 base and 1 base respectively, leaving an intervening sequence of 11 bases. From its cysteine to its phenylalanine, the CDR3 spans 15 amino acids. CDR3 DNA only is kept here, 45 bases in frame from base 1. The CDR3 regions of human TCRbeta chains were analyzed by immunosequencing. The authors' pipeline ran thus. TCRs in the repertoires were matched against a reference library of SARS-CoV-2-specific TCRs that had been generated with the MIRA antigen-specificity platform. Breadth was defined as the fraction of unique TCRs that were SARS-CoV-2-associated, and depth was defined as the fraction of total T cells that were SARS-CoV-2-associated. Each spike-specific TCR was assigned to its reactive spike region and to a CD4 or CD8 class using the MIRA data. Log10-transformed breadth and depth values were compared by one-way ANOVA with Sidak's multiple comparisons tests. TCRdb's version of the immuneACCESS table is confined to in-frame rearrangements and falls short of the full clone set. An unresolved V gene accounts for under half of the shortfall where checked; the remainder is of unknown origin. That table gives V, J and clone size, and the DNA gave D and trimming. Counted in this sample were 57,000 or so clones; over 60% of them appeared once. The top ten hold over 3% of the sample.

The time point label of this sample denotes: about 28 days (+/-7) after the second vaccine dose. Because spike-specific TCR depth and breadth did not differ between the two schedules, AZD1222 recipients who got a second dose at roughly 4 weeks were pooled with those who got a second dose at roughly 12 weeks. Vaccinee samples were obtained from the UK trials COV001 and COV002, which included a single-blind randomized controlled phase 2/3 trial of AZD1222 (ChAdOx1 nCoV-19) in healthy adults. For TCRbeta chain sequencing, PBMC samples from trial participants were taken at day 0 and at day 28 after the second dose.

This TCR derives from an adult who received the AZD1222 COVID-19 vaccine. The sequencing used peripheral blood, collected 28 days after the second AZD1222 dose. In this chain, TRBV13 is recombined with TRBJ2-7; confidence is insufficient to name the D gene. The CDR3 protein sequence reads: CASSLELEYSYEQYF. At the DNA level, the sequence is TGTGCCAGCAGCTTAGAGTTAGAGTATTCCTACGAGCAGTACTTC.